Listed below are T cell receptor beta chains from one sample, sequenced in a study of T cells in Graves' hyperthyroidism and ophthalmopathy. TCRdb reanalysed the multiplex PCR reads using MiXCR and keeps one entry per CDR3 protein. Here the sample spans over 400,000 distinct CDR3 sequences, approximately 15% being singletons. The sequencing input was blood. Receptors originate from a man between 18 and 35 years old with Graves' ophthalmopathy. CDR3s include the opening cysteine and the closing phenylalanine or tryptophan. A D gene is named only where the DNA matches it firmly. The size of a clone is reported for some rows only, either as once, few or many, or as a class for expanded clones.

cdr3_length clone_size j_call d_call v_call cdr3_nt cdr3_aa
13 few TRBJ1-4 TRBD1 TRBV10-3 TGTGCCACCCAGACAGGGACTAATGAAAAACTGTTTTTT CATQTGTNEKLFF
14 many TRBJ1-4 NA TRBV2 TGTGCCAGCAGGGCGAGACGAACTAATGAAAAACTGTTTTTT CASRARRTNEKLFF
16 many TRBJ1-2 TRBD1 TRBV7-9 TGTGCCAGCAGCTTCCAAACCCCGGGACAGGGGACTGGCTACACCTTC CASSFQTPGQGTGYTF
15 many TRBJ2-1 TRBD2 TRBV5-6 TGTGCCAGCAGCTTGATCCGGGACTACTACAATGAGCAGTTCTTC CASSLIRDYYNEQFF
13 many TRBJ1-1 NA TRBV12-3/TRBV12-4 TGTGCCAGCAGTTTAATGCGGAACACTGAAGCTTTCTTT CASSLMRNTEAFF
14 NA TRBJ1-6 NA TRBV30 TGTGCCTGGACCCGACAGCAGGGATATTCACCCCTCCACTTT CAWTRQQGYSPLHF
15 NA TRBJ2-6 NA TRBV6-5 TGTGCCAGCAGTTACGGGGGCTCTGGGGCCAACGTCCTGACTTTC CASSYGGSGANVLTF
17 once TRBJ2-2 TRBD2 TRBV10-3 TGTGCCATCAGCCTCTCTAGCGGGGGGGGGGACACCGGGGAGCTGTTTTTT CAISLSSGGGDTGELFF
14 NA TRBJ2-2 NA TRBV19 TGTGCCAGTAGTATAGGAGTGCGCACCGGGGAGCTGTTTTTT CASSIGVRTGELFF
16 many TRBJ2-1 NA TRBV7-9 TGTGCCAGCAGCATACACCGGGACCATTCATACAATGAGCAGTTCTTC CASSIHRDHSYNEQFF
15 NA TRBJ2-2 NA TRBV9 TGTGCCAGCAGCGTAGCTTCGGAGGTCACCGGGGAGCTGTTTTTT CASSVASEVTGELFF
12 many TRBJ2-7 NA TRBV7-8 TGTGCCAGCAGCTTAGCCGGCCACGAGCAGTACTTC CASSLAGHEQYF
15 NA TRBJ2-7 TRBD2 TRBV4-1 TGCGCCAGCAGCCTCCTTAGCGGGAGTAGGTACGAGCAGTACTTC CASSLLSGSRYEQYF
14 many TRBJ2-1 NA TRBV13 TGTGCCAGCAGTTCGGGGACAACCTACAATGAGCAGTTCTTC CASSSGTTYNEQFF
13 many TRBJ2-1 NA TRBV5-1 TGCGCCAGCAGCCCACCCGACAGCAATGAGCAGTTCTTC CASSPPDSNEQFF
15 NA TRBJ2-3 TRBD2 TRBV7-9 TGTGCCAGCCCTCCTGCGGGGGGGCCCTCAGATACGCAGTATTTT CASPPAGGPSDTQYF
15 NA TRBJ2-7 NA TRBV6-1 TGTGCCAGCAGTGAAGGGACTAGGGGGCGAGTAGGGCAGTACTTC CASSEGTRGRVGQYF
20 NA TRBJ1-4 NA TRBV7-3 TGTGCCAGCAGCTTAGCGACGGGGTACTTTGAGGAGAGAACTAATGAAAAACTGTTTTTT CASSLATGYFEERTNEKLFF
15 NA TRBJ1-2 TRBD1 TRBV18 TGTGCCAGCTCACCAACCCCGGGACAGGGTAATGGCTACACCTTC CASSPTPGQGNGYTF
15 NA TRBJ1-3 NA TRBV7-9 TGTGCCAGCAGCTCGTCCGGGACAACTGGAAACACCATATATTTT CASSSSGTTGNTIYF
14 many TRBJ2-7 TRBD2 TRBV9 TGTGCCAGCAGCGTCACTAGCGGGAGCGACGAGCAGTACTTC CASSVTSGSDEQYF
16 few TRBJ1-6 NA TRBV6-1 TGTGCCAGCACCCCGCGCAGGGGAGTAGGTAATTCACCCCTCCACTTT CASTPRRGVGNSPLHF